A selection of T cell receptor beta chains follows, all from one sample in a study of blood T cells in healthy people across ages. Via MiXCR, TCRdb re-called the 5' RACE reads, giving one row per CDR3 protein. The table includes over 1.5 million distinct CDR3 sequences, 49% detected once. Input material: blood. The origin of the receptors is a woman between 35 and 50 years old in good health. Both conserved end residues are part of each CDR3. Fields, in order: V gene, clone size, D gene, J gene, CDR3 DNA, CDR3 protein. D genes are given only for firm matches. The listing skips clone size in some rows; elsewhere it reads once, few, many or a size class.

TRBV7-2	NA	TRBD2	TRBJ2-5	TGTGCCAGCAGCTTAAGTCAGCGGGGGGGCTGGGAGACCCAGTACTTC	CASSLSQRGGWETQYF
TRBV7-2	few	NA	TRBJ2-1	TGTGCCAGCAGCTTCGACGTGAGCTCCTACAATGAGCAGTTCTTC	CASSFDVSSYNEQFF
TRBV27	NA	NA	TRBJ2-3	TGTGCCAGCAGCCCCTTTCTGGAGGGCTCCCTTACCGGTACGCAGTATTTT	CASSPFLEGSLTGTQYF
TRBV12-3/TRBV12-4	NA	NA	TRBJ2-3	TGTGCCAGCAGGCACAAAGGGCCCGATACGCAGTATTTT	CASRHKGPDTQYF
TRBV6-2/TRBV6-3	NA	NA	TRBJ1-5	TGTGCCAGCAGCCCTATCCGGCAGACCGCCAATCAGCCCCAGCATTTT	CASSPIRQTANQPQHF
TRBV4-3	NA	TRBD2	TRBJ2-5	TGCGCCAGCAGCCAAGATCTGGCGGGGGGACAAGAGACCCAGTACTTC	CASSQDLAGGQETQYF
TRBV3-1	NA	NA	TRBJ2-7	TGTGCCAGCAGCCAAGATCATTCGGGAACCGAATCTTACGAGCAGTACTTC	CASSQDHSGTESYEQYF
TRBV5-1	once	NA	TRBJ2-3	TGCGCCAGCAGCTCTGGGACCCCCGGAGATACGCAGTATTTT	CASSSGTPGDTQYF
TRBV6-2/TRBV6-3	NA	TRBD1	TRBJ2-7	TGTGCCAGCAGCCCACGTGATGGCAGGGGGCCCTACGAGCAGTACTTC	CASSPRDGRGPYEQYF
TRBV2	NA	NA	TRBJ1-2	TGTGCCAGCAGTGACAGGGTAGCTAACTATGGCTACACCTTC	CASSDRVANYGYTF
TRBV7-8	few	TRBD2	TRBJ2-7	TGTGCCAGCAGCAAACTCAAAATAGCGGGGGCCTACGAGCAGTACTTC	CASSKLKIAGAYEQYF
TRBV25-1	NA	NA	TRBJ2-1	TGTGCCAGCAGTGAATACGGGCAAACCAGCTCCTACAATGAGCAGTTCTTC	CASSEYGQTSSYNEQFF
TRBV6-5	NA	NA	TRBJ2-4	TGTGCCAGCAGTTCGCGGGGAGTTGGCAAAAACATTCAGTACTTC	CASSSRGVGKNIQYF
TRBV11-1	NA	TRBD1	TRBJ1-2	TGTGCCAGCAGCCCGCTAACAGGGGCACTCGGGTATGGCTACACCTTC	CASSPLTGALGYGYTF